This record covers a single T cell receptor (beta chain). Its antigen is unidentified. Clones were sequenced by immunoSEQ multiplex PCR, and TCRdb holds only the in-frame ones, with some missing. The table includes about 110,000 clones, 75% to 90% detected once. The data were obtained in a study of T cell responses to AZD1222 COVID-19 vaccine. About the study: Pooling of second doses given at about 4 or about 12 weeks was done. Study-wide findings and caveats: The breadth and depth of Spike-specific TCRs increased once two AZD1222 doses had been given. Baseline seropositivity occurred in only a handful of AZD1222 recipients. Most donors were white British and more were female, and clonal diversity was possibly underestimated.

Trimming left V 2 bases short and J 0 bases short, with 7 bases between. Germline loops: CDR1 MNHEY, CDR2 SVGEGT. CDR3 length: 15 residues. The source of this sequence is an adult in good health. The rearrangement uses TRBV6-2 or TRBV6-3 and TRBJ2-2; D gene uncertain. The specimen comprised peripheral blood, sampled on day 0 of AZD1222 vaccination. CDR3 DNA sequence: TGTGCCAGCAGTTACGTCACAGCGAACACCGGGGAGCTGTTTTTT. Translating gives CASSYVTANTGELFF.